This paragraph reports one TCR beta chain. The data were obtained in a study of blood T cell repertoires in COVID-19. Germline CDR1 is SGHRS and CDR2 is YFSETQ. This CDR3 comprises 17 residues. Trimming took 0 bases from V and 5 from J; bases not matched to a gene: 8. This table comes from immunoSEQ multiplex PCR, and its TCRdb copy is limited to in-frame clones, with some not included. The table lists more than 80,000 clones, about 79% of them singletons, with 5% to 7.5% in the top ten. The receptor was isolated from a man older than 75 with COVID-19, enrolled during active disease. The specimen sequenced was peripheral blood. V usage is TRBV5-1 and J usage is TRBJ2-3; 11 bases are a match to TRBD2. CDR3 in DNA: TGCGCCAGCAGCTTGGCCTTGACTAGCGGGGAAGGAGATACGCAGTATTTT. Its translation: CASSLALTSGEGDTQYF.